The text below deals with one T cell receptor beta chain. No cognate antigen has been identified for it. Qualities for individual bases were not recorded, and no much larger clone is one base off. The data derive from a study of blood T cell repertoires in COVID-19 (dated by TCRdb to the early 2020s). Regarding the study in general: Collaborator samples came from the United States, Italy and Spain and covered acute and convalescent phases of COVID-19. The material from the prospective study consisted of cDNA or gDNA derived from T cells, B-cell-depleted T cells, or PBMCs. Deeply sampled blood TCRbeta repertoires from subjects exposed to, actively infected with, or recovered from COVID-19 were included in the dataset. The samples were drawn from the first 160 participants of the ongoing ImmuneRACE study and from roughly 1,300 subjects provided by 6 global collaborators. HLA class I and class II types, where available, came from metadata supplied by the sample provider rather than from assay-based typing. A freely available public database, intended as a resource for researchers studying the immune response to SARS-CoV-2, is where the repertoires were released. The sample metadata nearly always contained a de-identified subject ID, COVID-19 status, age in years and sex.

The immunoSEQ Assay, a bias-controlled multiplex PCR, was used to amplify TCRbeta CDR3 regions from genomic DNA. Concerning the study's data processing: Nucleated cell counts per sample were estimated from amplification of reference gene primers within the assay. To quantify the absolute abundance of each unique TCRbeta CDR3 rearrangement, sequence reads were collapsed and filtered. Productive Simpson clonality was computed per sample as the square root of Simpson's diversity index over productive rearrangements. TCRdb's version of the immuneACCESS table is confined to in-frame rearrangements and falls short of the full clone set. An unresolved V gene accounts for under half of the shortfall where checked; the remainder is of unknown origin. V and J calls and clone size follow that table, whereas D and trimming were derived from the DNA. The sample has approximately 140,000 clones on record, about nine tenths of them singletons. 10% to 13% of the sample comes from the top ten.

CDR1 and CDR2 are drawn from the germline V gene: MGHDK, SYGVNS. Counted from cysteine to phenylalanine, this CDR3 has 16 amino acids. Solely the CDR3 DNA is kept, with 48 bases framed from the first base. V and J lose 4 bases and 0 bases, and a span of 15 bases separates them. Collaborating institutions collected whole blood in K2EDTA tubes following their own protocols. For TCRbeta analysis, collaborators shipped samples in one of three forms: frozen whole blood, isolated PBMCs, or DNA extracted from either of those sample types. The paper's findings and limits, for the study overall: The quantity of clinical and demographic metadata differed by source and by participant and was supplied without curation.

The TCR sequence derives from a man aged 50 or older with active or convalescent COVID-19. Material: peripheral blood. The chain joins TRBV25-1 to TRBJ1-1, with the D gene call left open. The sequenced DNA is TGTGCCAGCAGTGCGAGGGCCGCTTCCATGAACACTGAAGCTTTCTTT. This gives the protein CASSARAASMNTEAFF.